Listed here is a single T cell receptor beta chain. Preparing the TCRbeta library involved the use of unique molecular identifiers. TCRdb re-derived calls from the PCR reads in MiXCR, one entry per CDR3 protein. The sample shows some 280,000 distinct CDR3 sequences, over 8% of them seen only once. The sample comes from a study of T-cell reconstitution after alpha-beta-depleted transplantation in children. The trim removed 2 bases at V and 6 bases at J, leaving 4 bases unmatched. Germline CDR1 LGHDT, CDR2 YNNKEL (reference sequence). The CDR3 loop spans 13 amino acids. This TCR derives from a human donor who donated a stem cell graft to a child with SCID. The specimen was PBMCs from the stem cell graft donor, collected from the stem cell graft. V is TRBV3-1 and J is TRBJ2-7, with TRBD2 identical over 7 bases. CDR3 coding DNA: TGTGCCAGCAGCCAAATTACTAGCGCCGAGCAGTACTTC. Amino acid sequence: CASSQITSAEQYF.